This T cell receptor (beta chain) emerged from a study of cytomegalovirus exposure and HLA in healthy donors. Study information: The approximately 120 validation repertoires matched the approximately 670 first-cohort repertoires in platform, a later analysis reported.

This CDR3 has 15 amino acids. Germline V gives CDR1 SGHRS, CDR2 YFSETQ. Trimming stripped 2 bases from V and 7 bases from J, with 16 bases between. This table comes from immunoSEQ multiplex PCR, and its TCRdb copy is limited to in-frame clones, with some not included. The sample contains 75,000 to 85,000 clones, approximately 91% of which appear only once. About this clone itself: The antigen is not known.

Separate from the approximately 670-subject first cohort was the roughly 130-subject validation cohort, to which the donors belonged. Study-wide results and caveats: The study put some 150 TCR beta chains on its list as cytomegalovirus-associated. Specificity of a few CMV-associated chains for CMV antigens was verified in vitro.

Sequenced input: PBMCs. The chain is built from TRBV5-1 and TRBJ2-1, with a weak D call TRBD2 (5 bases). This clonotype was obtained from a man aged 30-40 years in good health and CMV-seronegative. CDR3 DNA sequence: TGCGCCAGCAGCTTCGCCGCGGGTCCGGGTAATGAGCAGTTCTTC. It yields the protein CASSFAAGPGNEQFF.